The present T cell receptor beta chain was sequenced within a study of CD8+ T cells in alopecia areata. The treatment was: oral pan-JAK inhibitor, 5-10 mg twice daily. Cell sorting on a FACSAria was used to separate CD4+ and CD8+ T cells from the PBMCs. The CDR3 consists of 15 residues. V was shortened by 2 bases and J by 3 bases, with 11 bases between the two germline ends. Germline lookup yields CDR1 SGHDT and CDR2 YYEEEE. cDNA prepared by RNA extraction and subsequent reverse transcription served as the template for sequencing. Profiled with immunoSEQ multiplex PCR; TCRdb holds only in-frame clones, not every one. The sample lists some 180,000 clones; 51% were seen once.

The source is a human donor with alopecia areata. V and J are TRBV5-6 and TRBJ2-2; weak D call: TRBD1 (5 bases). The sequences come from CD8+ T cells sorted from blood, collected at roughly week 52, from a patient treated with tofacitinib. The CDR3 here is CASSFGAPDTGELFF. The CDR3 DNA reads TGTGCCAGCAGCTTTGGGGCACCTGACACCGGGGAGCTGTTTTTT.